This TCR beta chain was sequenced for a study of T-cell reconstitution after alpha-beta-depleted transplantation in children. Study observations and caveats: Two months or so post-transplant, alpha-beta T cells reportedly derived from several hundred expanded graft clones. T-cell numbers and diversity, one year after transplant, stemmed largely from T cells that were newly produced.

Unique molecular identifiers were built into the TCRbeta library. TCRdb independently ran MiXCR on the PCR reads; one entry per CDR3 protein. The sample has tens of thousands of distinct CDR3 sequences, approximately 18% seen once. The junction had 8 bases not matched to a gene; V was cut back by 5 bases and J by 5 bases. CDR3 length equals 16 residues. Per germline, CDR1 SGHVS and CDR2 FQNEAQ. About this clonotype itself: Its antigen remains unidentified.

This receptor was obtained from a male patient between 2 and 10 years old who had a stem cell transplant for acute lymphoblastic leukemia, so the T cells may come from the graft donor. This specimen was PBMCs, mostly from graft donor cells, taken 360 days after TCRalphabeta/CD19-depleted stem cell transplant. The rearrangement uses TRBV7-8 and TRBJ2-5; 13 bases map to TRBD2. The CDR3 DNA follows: TGTGCCAGCAGCCCTGGACTAGCGGGAGTTGCGGAGACCCAGTACTTC. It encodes CASSPGLAGVAETQYF.